The 25 T cell receptor beta chains below come from one sample, sequenced in a study of human T cells and chemical hapten exposure. TCRdb fed the RACE reads into MiXCR, producing one record per CDR3 protein. The top ten hold around 1.4% of the sample, which has about 140,000 distinct CDR3 sequences, approximately 12% seen once. As to time point: patch test 2, 6 weeks after DPC sensitization. Documented treatment: therapeutic diphenylcyclopropenone sensitization with weekly scalp DPC. The material sequenced was whole blood, taken in connection with sensitization to the hapten diphenylcyclopropenone (DPC). The receptor set was obtained from a woman between 50 and 59 years old with alopecia areata. Some clones in this sample may be carry-over from other donors' samples.

There are many counts of this clonotype. The rearrangement links TRBV7-9 to TRBJ2-1; weak D call: TRBD1 (6 bases). This CDR3 comprises 15 residues. The ends were cut back, 5 bases at V and 6 bases at J, with 17 bases in the middle. Germline V gene lookup returns CDR1 SEHNR and CDR2 FQNEAQ (reference sequence). This CDR3 reads CASSPTRTVLNEQFF. The CDR3 DNA reads as TGTGCCAGCAGCCCTACCCGGACAGTACTCAATGAGCAGTTCTTC.

This clonotype was picked up a small number of times. J is TRBJ1-5 and V is TRBV30; D is unresolved. This CDR3 has 12 residues. Germline V gives CDR1 GTSNPN, CDR2 SVGIG (reference sequence). Trimming cost V 1 base and J 4 bases, with 5 bases left between them. The CDR3 region has the DNA TGTGCCTGGAGTGGAGCGAATCAGCCCCAGCATTTT. Protein product: CAWSGANQPQHF.

The table lists this clonotype with a few counts. The chain employs TRBV28 and TRBJ2-7, with unresolved D. Trimming stripped 5 bases from V and 5 bases from J, with 10 bases between. Germline V gene sequence: CDR1 MDHEN, CDR2 SYDVKM. CDR3 size: 12 residues. CDR3 bases: TGTGCCAGCAGTCCCCGGCTCCACGAGCAGTACTTC. Translating gives CASSPRLHEQYF.

V usage is TRBV6-5 and J usage is TRBJ2-2; no firm D call. The V and J ends lost 7 bases and 1 base respectively, with 10 bases between them. The CDR3 is 14 residues long. The germline CDR1 and CDR2 sequences are MNHEY and SVGAGI. CDR3 in amino acids: CASKPRRNTGELFF. CDR3 bases: TGTGCCAGCAAACCCAGGCGGAACACCGGGGAGCTGTTTTTT.

This clonotype was detected ten times or more. The chain has TRBV29-1 and TRBJ2-7, with TRBD2 identical over 10 bases. This CDR3 comprises 14 residues. CDR1 and CDR2 (germline): SQVTM, ANQGSEA. V dropped 4 bases and J dropped 6; count of bases not matched to a gene: 9. The CDR3 DNA follows: TGCAGCGTTGTGAGCCTAGCGGGAGCAGGCGAGCAGTACTTC. Its translation: CSVVSLAGAGEQYF.

This clonotype was counted between two and nine times. The J gene is TRBJ2-3, the V gene TRBV7-2; a weak D match, TRBD2 (5 bases). V dropped 4 bases and J dropped 1 base, with 18 bases sitting between them. CDR1 is SGHTA and CDR2 is FQGNSA in the germline V gene. This CDR3 contains 17 residues. CDR3 in amino acids: CASSSPVWGVGTDTQYF. The DNA for the CDR3 is TGTGCCAGCAGCTCTCCGGTGTGGGGAGTCGGCACAGATACGCAGTATTTT.

Many counts were recorded for this clonotype. The J gene is TRBJ2-5, the V gene TRBV2; D unclear. CDR3 length: 13 residues. The V gene's germline CDR1 is SNHLY and CDR2 FYNNEI. V lost 5 bases and J lost 1, with 8 bases in between. CDR3 nucleotides: TGTGCCAGCAGTCAACAATCCCAAGAGACCCAGTACTTC. This sequence encodes CASSQQSQETQYF.

This clonotype occurred many times. The CDR3 bases are TGTGCCAGCCAGCGGGAGAACACAGATACGCAGTATTTT. Translated: CASQRENTDTQYF. V and J are TRBV2 and TRBJ2-3; TRBD2 matches 8 bases. After removal of 8 bases from V and 2 bases from J, the junction contained 3 bases not matched to a gene. The CDR3 is 13 amino acids. Germline V gene sequence: CDR1 SNHLY, CDR2 FYNNEI. The whole variable domain, remainder taken from reference TRBV2 and TRBJ2-3, is EPEVTQTPSHQVTQMGQEVILRCVPISNHLYFYWYRQILGQKVEFLVSFYNNEISEKSEIFDDQFSVERPDGSNFTLKIRSTKLEDSAMYFCASQRENTDTQYFGPGTRLTVL.

This clonotype was seen more than once but under ten times. The V and J genes are TRBV25-1 and TRBJ1-1; D is perhaps TRBD1 (6 bases). CDR3 length equals 16 residues. V was pared by 3 bases and J by 10 bases, with 24 bases between. Germline values: CDR1 MGHDK, CDR2 SYGVNS. CDR3 amino acids: CASSDSFGRGGLGAFF. The CDR3 coding sequence is TGTGCCAGCAGTGATTCTTTTGGCAGGGGAGGCCTGGGAGCTTTCTTT.

This clonotype was found many times. V is TRBV12-5 and J is TRBJ2-2; 7 nucleotides align to TRBD1. Trimming at V came to 1 base and at J to 7 bases, leaving 3 bases not matched to a gene. Germline values: CDR1 LGHNT, CDR2 FRNRAP. CDR3 length: 14 residues. CDR3 nucleotides: TGTGCTAGTGGTTTGGAGACAGGGAGCGGGGAGCTGTTTTTT. It encodes CASGLETGSGELFF.

Only a few counts were recorded for this clonotype. This chain joins TRBV5-1 and TRBJ1-2; TRBD1 is a possible D gene (5 bases). V lost 7 bases and J lost 6, with 13 bases in between. This CDR3 spans 12 amino acids. The germline V gene has CDR1 SGHRS and CDR2 YFSETQ. DNA for the CDR3: TGCGCCAGCTTCGCCGGCAGGGATGGCTACACCTTC. Translation gives CASFAGRDGYTF.

In its sample, this clonotype was seen a few times. This chain joins TRBV19 and TRBJ1-1; the D gene is possibly TRBD1 (5 bases). The germline V gene encodes CDR1 LNHDA and CDR2 SQIVND (reference sequence). The V and J ends lost 1 base and 3 bases respectively, with 12 bases between them. CDR3 length: 15 amino acids. CDR3: CASSIVSRADTEAFF. In DNA form, the CDR3 reads TGTGCCAGTAGTATAGTAAGCAGGGCGGACACTGAAGCTTTCTTT.

There are a few counts of this clonotype. The chain is built from TRBV6-6 and TRBJ1-3; D is perhaps TRBD1 (5 bases). The CDR3 loop spans 16 amino acids. Trimming cost V 5 bases and J 1 base, with 15 bases left between them. Germline V gene data show CDR1 as MNHNY and CDR2 as SVGAGI (reference sequence). CDR3 sequence: CASSPSTDISGNTIYF. The DNA for the CDR3 is TGTGCCAGCAGTCCTTCAACGGACATATCTGGAAACACCATATATTTT.

This clonotype was counted between two and nine times. The rearrangement uses TRBV2 and TRBJ2-3; 9 nucleotides agree with TRBD2. V was pared by 7 bases and J by 2 bases, with 7 bases of the junction left unmatched. The CDR3 totals 15 residues. Germline assignment: CDR1 SNHLY and CDR2 FYNNEI. CDR3: CASNQREAVTDTQYF. The DNA of the CDR3 is TGTGCCAGCAACCAGCGGGAGGCAGTCACAGATACGCAGTATTTT.

The J gene is TRBJ2-3, the V gene TRBV20-1, with 8 bases matching TRBD2. The V gene's germline CDR1 is DFQATT and CDR2 SNEGSKA (reference sequence). The CDR3 has 12 amino acids. CDR3 loop: CSGRGATDTQYF. The CDR3 DNA reads TGCAGCGGGAGGGGAGCCACAGATACGCAGTATTTT.

This clonotype was seen ten or more times. Here the CDR3 DNA reads TGCGCCAGCAGTCCGGGCCAGAGCTCCTACAATGAGCAGTTCTTC. Translation: CASSPGQSSYNEQFF. The chain has TRBV5-1 and TRBJ2-1; no firm D call. The V end was cut by 5 bases, the J end by 0 bases, with 12 bases between. CDR1 is SGHRS, CDR2 YFSETQ, per germline. CDR3 length: 15 amino acids.

V is TRBV20-1 and J is TRBJ2-5, with TRBD1 as a possible D gene (6 bases). The V gene lost 7 bases and the J gene lost 2 bases, with 11 bases spanning the gap. The germline CDR1 and CDR2 sequences are DFQATT and SNEGSKA (reference sequence). The CDR3 consists of 12 residues. CDR3 protein: CSVRTVQETQYF. The DNA for the CDR3 is TGCAGTGTCCGGACAGTACAAGAGACCCAGTACTTC.

The chain has TRBV20-1 and TRBJ2-2, with a tentative D call TRBD2 (5 bases). V shed 1 base and J shed 7 bases, with 16 bases lying between them. This CDR3 is built from 15 residues. The V gene's germline CDR1 is DFQATT and CDR2 SNEGSKA (reference sequence). The CDR3 loop reads CSARAPPRRGGELFF. In DNA, the CDR3 is TGCAGTGCTAGAGCCCCCCCCCGACGGGGCGGGGAGCTGTTTTTT.

This clonotype showed up many times. The V call is TRBV12-3 or TRBV12-4, the J call TRBJ1-1, with D tentatively TRBD1 (6 bases). The CDR3 runs 14 residues. Trimming took 2 bases from V and 4 from J, leaving 11 bases between them. The CDR3 reads CASSLTTGVTEAFF. CDR3 bases: TGTGCCAGCAGTTTAACGACAGGTGTCACTGAAGCTTTCTTT.

There are many counts of this clonotype. The chain is built from TRBV20-1 and TRBJ2-6; D is uncertain. V lost 0 bases, J lost 3 bases, and 12 bases lay in between. This CDR3 spans 16 amino acids. Germline V CDR1 and CDR2: DFQATT, SNEGSKA (reference sequence). CDR3 residues: CSAREVGPGGANVLTF. The CDR3 coding sequence is TGCAGTGCTAGAGAGGTCGGCCCTGGTGGGGCCAACGTCCTGACTTTC.

This clonotype came up many times. V and J are TRBV12-3 or TRBV12-4 and TRBJ2-1; D tentatively fits TRBD1 or TRBD2 (5 bases each). The CDR3 covers 15 residues. V lost 5 bases to trimming and J lost 7 bases, with 18 bases between them. The CDR3 DNA reads as TGTGCCAGCAGTCTACGGGGCCTACTAGGAAATGAGCAGTTCTTC. Amino acid sequence: CASSLRGLLGNEQFF.

This clonotype was recorded a few times. The J gene is TRBJ2-3, the V gene TRBV7-9; D not resolved. The CDR3 has 14 amino acids. The germline V gene has CDR1 SEHNR and CDR2 FQNEAQ (reference sequence). The V gene lost 1 base and the J gene lost 4 bases, with 9 bases spanning the gap. CDR3 coding DNA: TGTGCCAGCAGCTTAGGGACCGGTCCAGATACGCAGTATTTT. Protein sequence: CASSLGTGPDTQYF.

CDR3 loop: CSARDHAGVGEQFF. CDR3 DNA sequence: TGCAGTGCTAGAGATCACGCGGGAGTTGGTGAGCAGTTCTTC. The chain employs TRBV20-1 and TRBJ2-1, with 7 bases aligning to TRBD2. With V trimmed by 0 bases and J by 9 bases, 8 bases remained unmatched. Per the germline V gene, CDR1 is DFQATT and CDR2 is SNEGSKA (reference sequence). This CDR3 spans 14 amino acids.

The gene calls are TRBV7-6 and TRBJ2-7; a weak D match, TRBD2 (6 bases). Germline CDR1 reads SGHVS; CDR2 reads FNYEAQ. V dropped 3 bases and J dropped 7 bases, with 13 bases sitting between them. The CDR3 loop spans 13 amino acids. CDR3 loop: CASSLAGSQEQYF. The DNA for the CDR3 is TGTGCCAGCAGCTTGGCGGGGTCTCAAGAGCAGTACTTC.

The V and J genes are TRBV4-1 and TRBJ2-2, with D unresolved. Germline V gene lookup returns CDR1 MGHRA and CDR2 YSYEKL. Trimming pared 4 bases from V and 4 bases from J, leaving 13 bases between. The CDR3 runs 15 residues. The CDR3 DNA is TGCGCCAGCAGCCCACCTCTGCGTGGCACCGGGGAGCTGTTTTTT. Amino acid sequence: CASSPPLRGTGELFF.